The 16 T cell receptor beta chains below all came from one sample that was sequenced in a study of blood T cell repertoires in COVID-19. This table comes from immunoSEQ multiplex PCR, and its TCRdb copy is limited to in-frame clones, with some not included. Of 200,000 to 250,000 clones in the sample, 83% were seen once. Sample: PBMCs or T cells enriched from blood (not recorded which). The receptors were gathered from a middle-aged woman who had been exposed to COVID-19.

J is TRBJ1-2 and V is TRBV4-1; 7 bases are shared with TRBD1. Germline trimming cut 5 bases from V and 4 bases from J; bases unmatched to any gene: 1. Germline V gene sequence: CDR1 MGHRA, CDR2 YSYEKL. The CDR3 covers 12 residues. CDR3 nucleotide sequence: TGCGCCAGCAGCGGGACAGTCTATGGCTACACCTTC. Translation gives CASSGTVYGYTF.

The rearrangement links TRBV19 to TRBJ1-3; TRBD1 aligns across 9 bases. Trimming cost V 10 bases and J 3 bases; bases outside gene matches: 4. The CDR3 length is 13 residues. Germline assignment: CDR1 LNHDA and CDR2 SQIVND (reference sequence). The CDR3 coding sequence is TGTGCCACCTCGGACAGGGGTGGAAACACCATATATTTT. Translating it yields CATSDRGGNTIYF.

The chain uses TRBV6-5 and TRBJ1-5; no definite D call. V lost 2 bases and J 6 bases, leaving 11 bases between the germline ends. In germline, CDR1 is MNHEY, CDR2 SVGAGI. The CDR3 runs to 14 residues. CDR3 sequence reads: CASSYDAGSQPQHF. In DNA, the CDR3 is TGTGCCAGCAGTTACGATGCGGGATCTCAGCCCCAGCATTTT.

As concerns this clone: Other DNA variants within this sample encode the same CDR3. The chain is built from TRBV7-2 and TRBJ1-5, with 7 bases identical to TRBD1. Germline CDR1 and CDR2: SGHTA and FQGNSA. This CDR3 comprises 13 residues. Losses at the gene ends were 4 bases for V and 7 bases for J; bases not matched to a gene: 4. CDR3 sequence reads: CASSSQGGQPQHF. The CDR3 nucleotides read TGTGCCAGCAGCTCCCAGGGGGGACAGCCCCAGCATTTT.

The chain links TRBV19 to TRBJ1-1, with D perhaps TRBD1 (5 bases). The CDR3 is made up of 13 amino acids. Between the trimmed V and J ends, which lost 7 bases and 1 base, there was a span of 10 bases. Germline V gives CDR1 LNHDA, CDR2 SQIVND (reference sequence). The CDR3 loop reads CASTGFPNTEAFF. Here the CDR3 DNA reads TGTGCCAGTACAGGGTTCCCGAACACTGAAGCTTTCTTT. The full variable domain, in which reference TRBV19 and TRBJ1-1 provide the parts outside the CDR3, is DGGITQSPKYLFRKEGQNVTLSCEQNLNHDAMYWYRQDPGQGLRLIYYSQIVNDFQKGDIAEGYSVSREKKESFPLTVTSAQKNPTAFYLCASTGFPNTEAFFGQGTRLTVV.

The V and J genes are TRBV28 and TRBJ1-2, with 8 bases lining up with TRBD1. Germline trimming cut 7 bases from V and 7 bases from J; bases unmatched to any gene: 14. The CDR3 contains 15 residues. In germline, CDR1 is MDHEN, CDR2 SYDVKM. CDR3 residues: CASTPEPGQVGGYTF. The CDR3, as DNA: TGTGCCAGCACCCCCGAGCCGGGACAGGTGGGTGGCTACACCTTC.

V gene TRBV2 combines with J gene TRBJ1-6, with TRBD1 as a possible D gene (5 bases). Germline V gene lookup returns CDR1 SNHLY and CDR2 FYNNEI. V was cut by 1 base and J by 8 bases, with 9 bases left in between. The length of the CDR3 is 14 residues. The CDR3 DNA follows: TGTGCCAGCAGTGAAGGGCAGGGTGATTCACCCCTCCACTTT. Translation gives CASSEGQGDSPLHF. The complete variable domain, with remaining parts taken from reference TRBV2 and TRBJ1-6, reads EPEVTQTPSHQVTQMGQEVILRCVPISNHLYFYWYRQILGQKVEFLVSFYNNEISEKSEIFDDQFSVERPDGSNFTLKIRSTKLEDSAMYFCASSEGQGDSPLHFGNGTRLTVT.

The rearrangement joins TRBV19 to TRBJ2-7; D not resolved. The CDR3 has 15 residues. Trimming took off 4 bases at V and 9 bases at J, with 22 bases between the two ends. Germline CDR1 is LNHDA and CDR2 is SQIVND (reference sequence). The CDR3 nucleotides are TGTGCCAGTAGTAACCAGGCTACCTACGAGAGCAGGCAGTACTTC. Translated, it gives CASSNQATYESRQYF.

The rearrangement links TRBV7-6 to TRBJ2-6, with TRBD1 as a possible D gene (5 bases). Between the trimmed V and J ends, which lost 1 base and 0 bases, there was a span of 10 bases. Per germline, CDR1 SGHVS and CDR2 FNYEAQ. The CDR3 covers 17 residues. The CDR3: CASSLVQGRSGANVLTF. As DNA, the CDR3 is TGTGCCAGCAGCTTAGTTCAGGGCCGCTCTGGGGCCAACGTCCTGACTTTC.

The chain employs TRBV9 and TRBJ2-3; possible D gene TRBD2, 6 bases. Germline V gene data show CDR1 as SGDLS and CDR2 as YYNGEE. The CDR3 totals 17 residues. Trimming stripped 0 bases from V and 2 bases from J, with 16 bases between. The CDR3 DNA sequence: TGTGCCAGCAGCGTAGCTGTGTTGGGGGGAATCACAGATACGCAGTATTTT. Translating gives CASSVAVLGGITDTQYF.

V and J are TRBV11-3 and TRBJ2-7, with TRBD1 identical over 8 bases. CDR3 length: 14 residues. With V trimmed by 2 bases and J by 5 bases, 5 bases remained unmatched. The germline gives CDR1 SGHNT, CDR2 YENEEA. Written as DNA, the CDR3 is TGTGCCAGCAGCTTATACCCGACAGGGGACGAGCAGTACTTC. This encodes CASSLYPTGDEQYF.

CDR3 DNA sequence: TGTGCCAGCAGCCCCTCGGGGGGGGGCGTGGGGACTGAAGCTTTCTTT. Encoded protein: CASSPSGGGVGTEAFF. The V and J genes are TRBV3-1 (or the pseudogene TRBV3-2) and TRBJ1-1; a weak D match, TRBD1 (6 bases). The length of the CDR3 is 16 residues. The germline V and J ends were trimmed by 4 bases and 5 bases, with 20 bases remaining between them. Germline values: CDR1 LGHDT, CDR2 YNNKEL (reference sequence).

J is TRBJ2-2 and V is TRBV9, with 7 bases matching TRBD1. Germline V gene lookup returns CDR1 SGDLS and CDR2 YYNGEE. This CDR3 is 16 amino acids long. Trimming took 3 bases from V and 1 from J; bases not matched to a gene: 6. The CDR3, as DNA: TGTGCCAGCAGCGCGCAGGGGGTTGGGAACACCGGGGAGCTGTTTTTT. It codes for CASSAQGVGNTGELFF.

Only one count was recorded for this clone. The chain combines TRBV7-2 with TRBJ1-6, with 9 nucleotides matching TRBD1. Per the germline V gene, CDR1 is SGHTA and CDR2 is FQGNSA. This CDR3 region has 15 residues. V lost 5 bases and J lost 7; bases outside the gene matches: 6. The CDR3 DNA follows: TGTGCCAGCAGCGGAAACAGGGGGCAAAATTCACCCCTCCACTTT. Translated: CASSGNRGQNSPLHF.

V and J are TRBV18 and TRBJ1-1; 7 nucleotides agree with TRBD1. The CDR3 runs to 16 residues. The V gene's germline CDR1 is KGHSH and CDR2 LQKENI. Losses at the gene ends were 3 bases for V and 1 base for J; bases not matched to a gene: 8. CDR3 sequence reads: CASSPWPGQANTEAFF. The CDR3 nucleotides are TGTGCCAGCTCACCTTGGCCAGGACAGGCGAACACTGAAGCTTTCTTT.

The chain joins TRBV14 to TRBJ2-2; TRBD1 matches 8 bases. The V and J ends lost 2 bases and 3 bases, in that order; junction bases with no gene match: 2. This CDR3 has 15 amino acids. CDR1 SGHDN and CDR2 FVKESK come from the germline V gene. The CDR3 spells CASSQRDRHTGELFF. DNA for the CDR3: TGTGCCAGCAGCCAAAGGGACAGGCACACCGGGGAGCTGTTTTTT.